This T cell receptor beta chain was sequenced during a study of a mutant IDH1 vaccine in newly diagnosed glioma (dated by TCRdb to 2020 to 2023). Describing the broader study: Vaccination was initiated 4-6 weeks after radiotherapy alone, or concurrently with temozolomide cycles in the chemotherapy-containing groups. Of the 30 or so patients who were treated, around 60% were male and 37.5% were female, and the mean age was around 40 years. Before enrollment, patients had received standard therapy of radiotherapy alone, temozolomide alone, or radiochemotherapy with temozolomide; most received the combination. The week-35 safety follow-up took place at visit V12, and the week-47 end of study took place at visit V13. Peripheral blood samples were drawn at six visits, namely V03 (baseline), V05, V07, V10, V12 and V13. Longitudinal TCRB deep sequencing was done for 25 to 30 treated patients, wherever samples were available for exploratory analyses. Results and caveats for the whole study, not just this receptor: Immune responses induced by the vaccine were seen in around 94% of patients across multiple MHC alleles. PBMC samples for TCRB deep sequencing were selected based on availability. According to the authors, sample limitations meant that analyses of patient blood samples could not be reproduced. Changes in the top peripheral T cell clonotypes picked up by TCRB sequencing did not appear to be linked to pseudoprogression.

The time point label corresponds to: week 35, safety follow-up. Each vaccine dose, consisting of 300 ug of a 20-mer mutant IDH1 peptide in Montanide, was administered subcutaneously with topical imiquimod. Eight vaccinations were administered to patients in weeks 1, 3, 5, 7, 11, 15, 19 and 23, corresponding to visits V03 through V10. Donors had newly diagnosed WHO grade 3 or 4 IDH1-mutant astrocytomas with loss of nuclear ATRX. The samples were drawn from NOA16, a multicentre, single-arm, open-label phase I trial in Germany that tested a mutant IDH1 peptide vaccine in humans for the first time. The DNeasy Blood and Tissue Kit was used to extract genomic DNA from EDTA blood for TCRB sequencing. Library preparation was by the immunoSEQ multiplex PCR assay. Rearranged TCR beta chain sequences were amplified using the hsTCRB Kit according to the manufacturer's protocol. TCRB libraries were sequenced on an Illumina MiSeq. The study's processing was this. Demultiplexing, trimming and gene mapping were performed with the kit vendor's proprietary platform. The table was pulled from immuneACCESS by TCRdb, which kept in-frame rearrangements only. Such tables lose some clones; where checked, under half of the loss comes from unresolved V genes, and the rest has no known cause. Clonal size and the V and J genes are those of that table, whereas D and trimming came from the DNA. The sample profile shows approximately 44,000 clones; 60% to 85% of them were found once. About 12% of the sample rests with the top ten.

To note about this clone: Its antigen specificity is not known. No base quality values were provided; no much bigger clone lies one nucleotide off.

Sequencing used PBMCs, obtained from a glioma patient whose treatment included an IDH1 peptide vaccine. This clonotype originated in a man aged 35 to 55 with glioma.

The nucleotides are TGTGCCAGCAGCTTGGGGGGACTCGACAATGAGCAGTTCTTC. It codes for CASSLGGLDNEQFF. Here the chain combines TRBV7-9 and TRBJ2-1, and TRBD2 may be the D gene, going by 6 matching bases. Including cysteine and phenylalanine, the CDR3 has 14 amino acids. Just the 42-base CDR3 DNA is kept, in frame starting at base 1. Deletion took 3 bases off V and 5 bases off J, with a span of 11 bases between the germline ends. The germline V gene (reference sequence) sets CDR1 to SEHNR and CDR2 to FQNEAQ.